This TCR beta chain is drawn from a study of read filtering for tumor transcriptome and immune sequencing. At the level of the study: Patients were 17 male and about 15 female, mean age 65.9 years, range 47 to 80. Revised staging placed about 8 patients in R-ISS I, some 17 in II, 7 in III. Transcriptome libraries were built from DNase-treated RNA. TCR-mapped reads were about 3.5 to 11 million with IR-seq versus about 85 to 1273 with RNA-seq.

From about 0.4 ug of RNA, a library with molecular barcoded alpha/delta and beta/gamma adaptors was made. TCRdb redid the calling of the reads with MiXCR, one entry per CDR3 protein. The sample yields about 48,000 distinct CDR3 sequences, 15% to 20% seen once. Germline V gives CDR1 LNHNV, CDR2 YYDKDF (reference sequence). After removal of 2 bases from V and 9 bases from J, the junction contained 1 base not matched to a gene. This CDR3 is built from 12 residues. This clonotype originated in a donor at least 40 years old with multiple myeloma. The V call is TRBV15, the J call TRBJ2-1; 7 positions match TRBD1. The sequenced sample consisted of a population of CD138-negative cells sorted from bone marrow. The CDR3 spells CATSRPGGEQFF. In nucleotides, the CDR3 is TGTGCCACCAGCAGACCAGGGGGTGAGCAGTTCTTC.